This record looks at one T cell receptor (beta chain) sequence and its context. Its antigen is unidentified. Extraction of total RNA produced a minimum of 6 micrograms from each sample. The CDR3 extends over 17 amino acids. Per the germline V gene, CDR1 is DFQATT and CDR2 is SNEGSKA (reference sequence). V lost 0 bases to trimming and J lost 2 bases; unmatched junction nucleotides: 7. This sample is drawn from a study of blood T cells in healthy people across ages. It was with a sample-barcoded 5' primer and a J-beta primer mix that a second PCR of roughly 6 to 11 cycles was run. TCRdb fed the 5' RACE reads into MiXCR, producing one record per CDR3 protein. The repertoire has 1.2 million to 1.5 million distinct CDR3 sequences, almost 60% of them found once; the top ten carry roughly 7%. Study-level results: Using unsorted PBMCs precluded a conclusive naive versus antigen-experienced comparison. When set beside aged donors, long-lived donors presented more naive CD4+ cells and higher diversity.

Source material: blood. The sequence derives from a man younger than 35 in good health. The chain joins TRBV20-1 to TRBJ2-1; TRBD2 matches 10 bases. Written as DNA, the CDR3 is TGCAGTGCTAGAGATCCTAAACTAGCGGGACCCTACAATGAGCAGTTCTTC. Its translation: CSARDPKLAGPYNEQFF.